The 11 T cell receptor beta chains given below trace back to one sample, sequenced in a study of T-cell memory formation after mild COVID-19. Using its own MiXCR run on the 5' RACE reads, TCRdb lists one record per CDR3 protein. The table has some 350,000 distinct CDR3 sequences, roughly 15% seen once. Sample: PBMCs or a T cell subset sorted from them (not recorded which). The source is a man younger than 35 who had mild COVID-19 (a few samples of this study predate the infection). Cell type and time point are not known.

This clonotype was seen at least ten times. The V gene is TRBV12-3 or TRBV12-4, the J gene TRBJ2-1; D is unclear. V lost 0 bases, J lost 5 bases, and 8 bases lay in between. This CDR3 contains 14 residues. Written as DNA, the CDR3 is TGTGCCAGCAGTTTAGCGCAGGTAAACAATGAGCAGTTCTTC. Translated: CASSLAQVNNEQFF.

Only a few counts were recorded for this clonotype. The CDR3 DNA reads as TGCGCCAGCAGCCACCCAATTATGGGGCGGGACCTTAGCTCTAACTATGGCTACACCTTC. This encodes CASSHPIMGRDLSSNYGYTF. The chain carries TRBV4-1 and TRBJ1-2, with D possibly TRBD1 on 5 matching bases. V shed 3 bases and J shed 0 bases, with 26 bases lying between them. The CDR3 extends over 20 amino acids. The germline CDR1 and CDR2 sequences are MGHRA and YSYEKL.

V and J are TRBV11-2 and TRBJ1-2, with 7 bases aligning to TRBD1. Germline V lookup: CDR1 SGHAT, CDR2 FQNNGV. V lost 6 bases to trimming and J lost 5 bases; unmatched junction nucleotides: 18. The CDR3 is 17 residues long. The CDR3 spells CASRSLVETGMKYGYTF. The CDR3 DNA follows: TGTGCCAGCAGATCTCTCGTGGAGACAGGGATGAAGTATGGCTACACCTTC. Combining the CDR3 with reference TRBV11-2 and TRBJ1-2 gives the whole variable domain EAGVAQSPRYKIIEKRQSVAFWCNPISGHATLYWYQQILGQGPKLLIQFQNNGVVDDSQLPKDRFSAERLKGVDSTLKIQPAKLEDSAVYLCASRSLVETGMKYGYTFGSGTRLTVV.

V and J are TRBV5-1 and TRBJ1-2; no definite D call. This CDR3 is built from 14 residues. V shed 4 bases and J shed 6 bases, with 16 bases lying between them. Looked up from germline, CDR1 is SGHRS and CDR2 is YFSETQ. DNA for the CDR3: TGCGCCAGCAGCCTTCGAGGGATATCGGATGGCTACACCTTC. Amino acids: CASSLRGISDGYTF.

This clonotype appeared many times. The V call is TRBV7-6, the J call TRBJ2-5; TRBD1 aligns across 10 bases. The CDR3 contains 14 residues. Unmatched junction bases numbered 7, after V lost 7 bases and J lost 5 bases. The germline gives CDR1 SGHVS, CDR2 FNYEAQ. For the CDR3, the DNA is TGTGCCAGCATTCCCGGGACAGGGGTTGAGACCCAGTACTTC. Protein: CASIPGTGVETQYF.

The chain links TRBV7-3 to TRBJ1-1; TRBD1 matches 8 bases. V dropped 2 bases and J dropped 8; count of bases not matched to a gene: 4. Germline loops: CDR1 SGHTA, CDR2 FQGTGA. The CDR3 loop spans 13 amino acids. The CDR3 is CASSLEGDREAFF. In nucleotides, the CDR3 is TGTGCCAGCAGCTTAGAAGGGGACAGGGAAGCTTTCTTT.

This chain uses TRBV12-5 with TRBJ1-5; possible D gene TRBD1, 5 bases. The CDR3 contains 13 residues. The ends were cut back, 3 bases at V and 6 bases at J, with 9 bases in the middle. The germline gives CDR1 LGHNT, CDR2 FRNRAP. The CDR3 bases are TGTGCTAGTGGTTTCGGCGGGGGTCAGCCCCAGCATTTT. It yields the protein CASGFGGGQPQHF. Looking up the rest from reference TRBV12-5 and TRBJ1-5 gives the full variable domain: DARVTQTPRHKVTEMGQEVTMRCQPILGHNTVFWYRQTMMQGLELLAYFRNRAPLDDSGMPKDRFSAEMPDATLATLKIQPSEPRDSAVYFCASGFGGGQPQHFGDGTRLSIL.

V gene TRBV4-1 combines with J gene TRBJ1-4, with D unclear. Trimming left V 3 bases short and J 3 bases short, with 14 bases between. CDR1 is MGHRA, CDR2 YSYEKL, per germline. The CDR3 totals 16 residues. The CDR3 protein is CASSHPRAGSNEKLFF. The CDR3 region has the DNA TGCGCCAGCAGCCATCCGCGGGCAGGCTCTAATGAAAAACTGTTTTTT.

This clonotype was seen a few times. This chain uses TRBV7-3 with TRBJ1-3, with D unresolved. Trimming took off 2 bases at V and 8 bases at J, with 10 bases between the two ends. The CDR3 consists of 13 residues. Germline CDR1 reads SGHTA; CDR2 reads FQGTGA. The CDR3 region is CASSLGPGDTIYF. CDR3 coding DNA: TGTGCCAGCAGCTTAGGACCCGGGGACACCATATATTTT.

This clonotype showed up just a few times. The chain links TRBV12-3 or TRBV12-4 to TRBJ2-1; D not resolved. Trimming took off 3 bases at V and 7 bases at J, with 7 bases between the two ends. The CDR3 contains 12 residues. The CDR3 DNA sequence: TGTGCCAGCAGTTTTTCACCAAATGAGCAGTTCTTC. Translated: CASSFSPNEQFF.

V and J are TRBV5-1 and TRBJ1-1; D is ambiguous. This CDR3 contains 15 residues. Trimming left V 3 bases short and J 4 bases short, with 16 bases between. Germline V gene lookup returns CDR1 SGHRS and CDR2 YFSETQ. CDR3 sequence: CASSSRTGLGTEAFF. The CDR3, as DNA: TGCGCCAGCAGCTCTAGGACGGGTTTGGGCACTGAAGCTTTCTTT.